Given below is one T cell receptor beta chain in context. TCR beta CDR3 regions were amplified from RNA transcripts. Initially, a first-round RT-PCR of the TCR CDR3 employed the HTBI primer set. TCRdb analysed the multiplex PCR reads with MiXCR anew, one entry per CDR3 protein. The repertoire holds 450,000 to 650,000 distinct CDR3 sequences, with under 20% as singletons. The data belong to a study of T cells in Graves' hyperthyroidism and ophthalmopathy. Per germline, CDR1 DFQATT and CDR2 SNEGSKA (reference sequence). The CDR3 contains 15 residues. The ends lost 6 bases at V and 6 bases at J; junction bases unmatched: 8.

This receptor was identified in a young woman with Graves' ophthalmopathy. Source material: blood. This chain joins TRBV20-1 and TRBJ2-3, with 14 nucleotides matching TRBD2. CDR3 loop: CSARLAGGGADTQYF. In nucleotides, the CDR3 is TGCAGTGCCCGACTAGCGGGAGGGGGGGCGGATACGCAGTATTTT.